These 6 T cell receptor beta chains were all obtained from the same sample, sequenced in a study of CD8 T cells in Susac syndrome. Reverse transcription used roughly 0.5 to 1 ug RNA and random hexamers. A single record per CDR3 protein comes from TCRdb applying MiXCR to the immunoSEQ multiplex PCR reads. The repertoire has tens of thousands of distinct CDR3 sequences, roughly 95% of them found once; the top ten carry about 0.47%. The sequencing input was CD8+ T cells from PBMCs. The receptors come from a human donor with Susac syndrome.

The rearrangement links TRBV27 to TRBJ2-1; D possibly corresponds to TRBD2 (5 bases). Germline V gene data show CDR1 as MNHEY and CDR2 as SMNVEV (reference sequence). Trimming pared 4 bases from V and 3 bases from J, leaving 7 bases between. CDR3 length: 13 amino acids. The CDR3 coding sequence is TGTGCCAGCAGTTCAGGACTCTACAATGAGCAGTTCTTC. As protein: CASSSGLYNEQFF.

V gene TRBV30 combines with J gene TRBJ1-2; D might be TRBD1 (5 bases). From germline, CDR1 is GTSNPN and CDR2 SVGIG (reference sequence). The V gene lost 5 bases and the J gene lost 5 bases, with 27 bases spanning the gap. This CDR3 spans 17 amino acids. The CDR3 bases are TGTGCCTGGGGGCCCTCGTCCTTGGGACCGTTAGTATATGGCTACACCTTC. Translation gives CAWGPSSLGPLVYGYTF.

The chain joins TRBV5-1 to TRBJ1-1; TRBD1 matches 7 bases. Per germline, CDR1 SGHRS and CDR2 YFSETQ. This CDR3 spans 15 amino acids. V dropped 4 bases and J dropped 0; count of bases not matched to a gene: 6. In DNA, the CDR3 is TGCGCCAGCAGCCAGACAGGGATAATGAACACTGAAGCTTTCTTT. Translation: CASSQTGIMNTEAFF.

The chain combines TRBV20-1 with TRBJ2-1; 8 bases are a match to TRBD1. Germline V gives CDR1 DFQATT, CDR2 SNEGSKA (reference sequence). V shed 1 base and J 9 bases; nucleotides not matched to a gene: 11. The CDR3 is 15 residues long. CDR3: CSARAPGTGLSEQFF. The CDR3 DNA reads TGCAGTGCTAGAGCTCCCGGGACAGGCCTTAGTGAGCAGTTCTTC.

With regard to this clonotype: The missing conserved phenylalanine or tryptophan at the end of this CDR3 makes a read error likely. The rearrangement uses TRBV27 and TRBJ1-6; 8 bases are a match to TRBD1. J lost 9 bases, V lost 6 bases, and 4 bases had no gene match. In germline, CDR1 is MNHEY, CDR2 SMNVEV (reference sequence). This CDR3 is 13 amino acids long. DNA of the CDR3: TGTGCCAGCAGCATAGACAGGGGTTCACCCCTCCACCTT. Translated, it gives CASSIDRGSPLHL.

The chain uses TRBV27 and TRBJ2-7, with 8 bases fitting TRBD1. From germline, CDR1 is MNHEY and CDR2 SMNVEV (reference sequence). The CDR3 runs 11 residues. V gave up 6 bases and J gave up 5 bases; unmatched junction bases: 0. Written as DNA, the CDR3 is TGTGCCAGCAGGGACAGGGACGAGCAGTACTTC. This translates into CASRDRDEQYF.